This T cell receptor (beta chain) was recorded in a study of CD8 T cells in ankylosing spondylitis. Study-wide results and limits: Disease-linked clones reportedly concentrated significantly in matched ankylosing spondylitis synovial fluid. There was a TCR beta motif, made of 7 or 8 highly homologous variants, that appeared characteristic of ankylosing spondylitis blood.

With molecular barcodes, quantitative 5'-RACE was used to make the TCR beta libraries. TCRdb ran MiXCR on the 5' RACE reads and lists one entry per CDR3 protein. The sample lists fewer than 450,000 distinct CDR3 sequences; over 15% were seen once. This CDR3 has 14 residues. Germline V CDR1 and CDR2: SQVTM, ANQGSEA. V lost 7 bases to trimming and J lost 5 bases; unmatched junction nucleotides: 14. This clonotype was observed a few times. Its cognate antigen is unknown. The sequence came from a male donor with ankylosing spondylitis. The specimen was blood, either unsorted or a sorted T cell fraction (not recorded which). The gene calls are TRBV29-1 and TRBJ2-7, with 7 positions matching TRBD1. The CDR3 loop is CSARGNKGSDEQYF. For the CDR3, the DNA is TGCAGCGCCAGGGGGAACAAGGGCAGTGACGAGCAGTACTTC.